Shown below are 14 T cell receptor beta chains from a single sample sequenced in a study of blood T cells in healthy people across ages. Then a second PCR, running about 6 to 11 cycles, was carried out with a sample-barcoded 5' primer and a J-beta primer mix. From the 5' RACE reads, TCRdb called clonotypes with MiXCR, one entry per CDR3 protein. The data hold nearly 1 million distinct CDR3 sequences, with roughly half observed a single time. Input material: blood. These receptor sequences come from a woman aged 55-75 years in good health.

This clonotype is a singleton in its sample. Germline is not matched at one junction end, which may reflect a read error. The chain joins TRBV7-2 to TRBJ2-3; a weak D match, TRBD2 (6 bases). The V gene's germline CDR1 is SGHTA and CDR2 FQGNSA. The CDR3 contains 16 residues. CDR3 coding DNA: TGTGCCAGCAGCTTACGGAGGGAGCCACGCACAAATACGCAGTATTTT. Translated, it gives CASSLRREPRTNTQYF.

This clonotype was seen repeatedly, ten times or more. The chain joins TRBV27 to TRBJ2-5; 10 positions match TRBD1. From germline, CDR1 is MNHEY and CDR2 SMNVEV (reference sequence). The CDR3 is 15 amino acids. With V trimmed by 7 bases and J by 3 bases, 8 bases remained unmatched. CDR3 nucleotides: TGTGCCAGCATTTCGACAGGGGGCGCGAAAGAGACCCAGTACTTC. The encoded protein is CASISTGGAKETQYF.

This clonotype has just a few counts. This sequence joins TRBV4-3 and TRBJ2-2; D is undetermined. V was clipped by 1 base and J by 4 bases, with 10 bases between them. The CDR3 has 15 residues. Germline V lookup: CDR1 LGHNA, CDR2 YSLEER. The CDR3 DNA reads TGCGCCAGCAGCCAAGTTGGCGTACGCACCGGGGAGCTGTTTTTT. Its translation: CASSQVGVRTGELFF.

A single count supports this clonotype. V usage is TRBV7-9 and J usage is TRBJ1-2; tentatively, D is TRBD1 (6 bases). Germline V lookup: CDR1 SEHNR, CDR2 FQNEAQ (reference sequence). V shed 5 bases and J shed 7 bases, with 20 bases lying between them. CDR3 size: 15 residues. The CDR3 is CASSTVGGELLGYTF. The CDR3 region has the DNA TGTGCCAGCAGCACAGTAGGGGGGGAGTTACTTGGCTACACCTTC.

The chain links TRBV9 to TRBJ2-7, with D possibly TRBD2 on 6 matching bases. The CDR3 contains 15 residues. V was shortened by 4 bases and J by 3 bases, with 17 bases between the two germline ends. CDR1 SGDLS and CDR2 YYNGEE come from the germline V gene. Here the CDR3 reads CASSSRENHDYEQYF. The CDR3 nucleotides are TGTGCCAGCAGCTCTCGGGAGAATCATGACTACGAGCAGTACTTC.

The chain's CDR3 is CASSGGAGQPQHF. As DNA, the CDR3 is TGTGCCAGCAGCGGGGGGGCGGGACAGCCCCAGCATTTT. The chain couples TRBV7-2 to TRBJ1-5, with D possibly being TRBD1 (6 bases). Looked up from germline, CDR1 is SGHTA and CDR2 is FQGNSA. The CDR3 extends over 13 amino acids. Trimming removed 5 bases from V and 7 bases from J, with 12 bases in between.

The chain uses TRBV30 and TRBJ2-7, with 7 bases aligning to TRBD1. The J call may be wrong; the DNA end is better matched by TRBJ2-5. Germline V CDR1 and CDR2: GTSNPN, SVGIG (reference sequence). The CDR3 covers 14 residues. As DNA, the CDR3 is TGTGCCTGGAGTGTTGGGCAGGGGGTTAAGACCCAGTACTTC. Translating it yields CAWSVGQGVKTQYF.

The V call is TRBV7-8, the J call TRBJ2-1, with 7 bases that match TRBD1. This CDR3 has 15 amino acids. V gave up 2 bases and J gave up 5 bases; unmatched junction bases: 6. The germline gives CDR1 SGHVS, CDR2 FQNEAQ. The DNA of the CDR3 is TGTGCCAGCAGCTTACGACAGGGTGGTAACAATGAGCAGTTCTTC. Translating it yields CASSLRQGGNNEQFF. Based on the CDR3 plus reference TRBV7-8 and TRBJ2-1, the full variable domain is GAGVSQSPRYKVAKRGQDVALRCDPISGHVSLFWYQQALGQGPEFLTYFQNEAQLDKSGLPSDRFFAERPEGSVSTLKIQRTQQEDSAVYLCASSLRQGGNNEQFFGPGTRLTVL.

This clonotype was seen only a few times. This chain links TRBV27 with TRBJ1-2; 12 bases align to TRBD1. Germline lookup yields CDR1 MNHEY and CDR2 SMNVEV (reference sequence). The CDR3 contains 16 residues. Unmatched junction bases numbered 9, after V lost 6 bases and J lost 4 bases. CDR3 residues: CASRPGTGGWIYGYTF. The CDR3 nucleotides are TGTGCCAGCAGGCCCGGGACAGGGGGCTGGATCTATGGCTACACCTTC.

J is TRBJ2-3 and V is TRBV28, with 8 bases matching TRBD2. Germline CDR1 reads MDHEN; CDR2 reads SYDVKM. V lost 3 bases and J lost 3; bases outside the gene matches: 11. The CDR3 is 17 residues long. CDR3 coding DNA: TGTGCCAGCAGTTTCCCCGGTTATAGCGGGGATACAGATACGCAGTATTTT. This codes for CASSFPGYSGDTDTQYF.

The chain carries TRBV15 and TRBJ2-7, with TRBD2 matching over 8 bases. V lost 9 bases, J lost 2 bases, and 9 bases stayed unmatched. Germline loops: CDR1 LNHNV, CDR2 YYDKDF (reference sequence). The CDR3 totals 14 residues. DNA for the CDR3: TGTGCCACGCAGAGCGGGAGAGAAGCCTACGAGCAGTACTTC. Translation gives CATQSGREAYEQYF.

In DNA, the CDR3 is TGTGCCAGCAGCCAGGAAGACAGGGGCGCAGAGACCCAGTACTTC. Translating it yields CASSQEDRGAETQYF. V usage is TRBV4-2 and J usage is TRBJ2-5; 8 nucleotides match TRBD1. The V gene's germline CDR1 is LGHNA and CDR2 YNFKEQ. This CDR3 is built from 15 residues. Trimming cost V 3 bases and J 4 bases; bases outside gene matches: 7.

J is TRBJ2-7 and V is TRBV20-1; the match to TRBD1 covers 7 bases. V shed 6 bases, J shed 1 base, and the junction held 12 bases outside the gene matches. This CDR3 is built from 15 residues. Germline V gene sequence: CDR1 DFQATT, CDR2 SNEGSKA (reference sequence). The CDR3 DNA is TGCAGTGCCCAAAGGGGTGGACAGGCTTCCTACGAGCAGTACTTC. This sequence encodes CSAQRGGQASYEQYF.

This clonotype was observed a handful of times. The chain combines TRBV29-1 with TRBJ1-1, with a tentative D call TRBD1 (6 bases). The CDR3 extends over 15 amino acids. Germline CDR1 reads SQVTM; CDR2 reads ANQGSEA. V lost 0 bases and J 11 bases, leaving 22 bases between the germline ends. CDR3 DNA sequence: TGCAGCGTTGAAGATTGGAGGACAGACAAGCCCAGGGCTTTCTTT. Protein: CSVEDWRTDKPRAFF.